This entry lists 13 T cell receptor beta chains sequenced from one sample in a study of shared clonotypes between healthy human individuals. Data came from immunoSEQ multiplex PCR; TCRdb stores just in-frame clones and leaves some out. The profile shows 2 million to 3 million clones, 80% to 95% of them singletons. Sequenced: naive CD4+ T cells from PBMCs. Subset given: CD45RA+ positively selected. The receptors were sampled from a man aged 18 to 29 in good health. Some clones in this sample may be carry-over from other donors' samples.

This rearrangement joins TRBV7-8 to TRBJ2-1; 13 positions agree with TRBD2. J was trimmed by 3 bases and V by 5 bases; bases with no gene match: 7. The CDR3 totals 17 residues. CDR1 is SGHVS and CDR2 is FQNEAQ in the germline V gene. The DNA of the CDR3 is TGTGCCAGCAGCCGGGGACTAGCGGGATTTGGCTACAATGAGCAGTTCTTC. It translates to CASSRGLAGFGYNEQFF.

This clone was detected once. The chain is built from TRBV13 and TRBJ1-1; D perhaps matches TRBD1 (6 bases). The V and J ends lost 4 bases and 4 bases respectively, with 25 bases between them. Germline-derived CDR1 and CDR2 are PRHDT and FYEKMQ (reference sequence). The CDR3 runs 18 residues. CDR3 in amino acids: CASSSDGLLTGSSTEAFF. The CDR3, as DNA: TGTGCCAGCAGCTCCGACGGACTCTTAACAGGGTCGAGCACTGAAGCTTTCTTT.

The chain employs TRBV25-1 and TRBJ2-2; D is unresolved. The CDR3 runs 13 residues. Germline-derived CDR1 and CDR2 are MGHDK and SYGVNS. Trimming removed 4 bases from V and 2 bases from J, with 5 bases in between. CDR3 sequence: CASSGPNTGELFF. The CDR3 nucleotides read TGTGCCAGCAGTGGTCCAAACACCGGGGAGCTGTTTTTT.

This chain links TRBV10-3 with TRBJ2-2; unclear D gene. Trimming cost V 4 bases and J 3 bases, with 3 bases left between them. This CDR3 has 12 residues. Germline V gene sequence: CDR1 ENHRY, CDR2 SYGVKD. CDR3 DNA sequence: TGTGCCATCAGTGCCGACACCGGGGAGCTGTTTTTT. Translation gives CAISADTGELFF.

The rearrangement uses TRBV10-3 and TRBJ2-5; possibly TRBD1 for D (6 bases). The germline V gene has CDR1 ENHRY and CDR2 SYGVKD. The CDR3 is made up of 13 amino acids. V lost 10 bases and J lost 2, with 14 bases in between. CDR3 DNA: TGTGCCAGCAGCCGGGACACACAAGAGACCCAGTACTTC. This translates into CASSRDTQETQYF.

Concerning this clone: Compared with germline, one end of the junction differs, possibly owing to a read error. This sequence joins TRBV19 and TRBJ1-5; 7 bases match TRBD1. The CDR3 contains 14 residues. Germline CDR1 and CDR2: LNHDA and SQIVND (reference sequence). CDR3 residues: CASSRRQGNQPQHF. CDR3 DNA sequence: TGTGCCAGTAGTAGAAGACAGGGCAACCAGCCCCAGCATTTT.

The chain carries TRBV11-2 and TRBJ1-4; TRBD1 matches at 7 bases. In germline, CDR1 is SGHAT, CDR2 FQNNGV. V lost 1 base, J lost 8 bases, and 10 bases stayed unmatched. This CDR3 has 16 residues. The CDR3 loop is CASSLGSHRGFEKLFF. The CDR3 nucleotides are TGTGCCAGCAGCTTAGGATCCCACAGGGGATTCGAAAAACTGTTTTTT.

This chain links TRBV19 with TRBJ2-7, with D perhaps TRBD1 or TRBD2 (6 bases each). Germline CDR1 is LNHDA and CDR2 is SQIVND (reference sequence). V lost 3 bases and J 1 base, leaving 13 bases between the germline ends. The CDR3 runs to 15 residues. CDR3 loop: CASSIRGLRSYEQYF. CDR3 bases: TGTGCCAGTAGTATCCGGGGGCTTCGATCCTACGAGCAGTACTTC.

The rearrangement joins TRBV28 to TRBJ1-2, with a tentative D call TRBD1 (5 bases). With 7 bases removed from V and 6 bases from J, the gap between germline ends came to 12 bases. The CDR3 length is 12 residues. Germline CDR1 reads MDHEN; CDR2 reads SYDVKM. The chain's CDR3 is CASTRQRHGYTF. CDR3 DNA: TGTGCCAGCACCCGACAGAGGCATGGCTACACCTTC.

The chain recombines TRBV11-2 with TRBJ1-1; 7 bases line up with TRBD1. This CDR3 has 13 amino acids. Germline trimming cut 7 bases from V and 5 bases from J; bases unmatched to any gene: 7. Germline CDR1 is SGHAT and CDR2 is FQNNGV. The CDR3 loop reads CASIRTGWTEAFF. CDR3 bases: TGTGCCAGCATCCGGACAGGTTGGACTGAAGCTTTCTTT.

This chain joins TRBV5-1 and TRBJ2-7; 9 nucleotides match TRBD1. Germline CDR1 SGHRS, CDR2 YFSETQ. This CDR3 is 18 amino acids long. With 0 bases clipped from V and 3 bases from J, the junction kept 13 bases outside the gene matches. CDR3 residues: CASSLALLGQGLYYEQYF. CDR3 nucleotide sequence: TGCGCCAGCAGCTTGGCCCTATTGGGACAGGGACTATACTACGAGCAGTACTTC.

This clone was picked up one time. The chain uses TRBV10-1 and TRBJ1-5; unclear D gene. Germline V gene lookup returns CDR1 WNHNN and CDR2 SYGVQD (reference sequence). V was shortened by 4 bases and J by 6 bases, with 7 bases between the two germline ends. The CDR3 is 12 amino acids. The CDR3 sequence: CASSAAGQPQHF. CDR3 sequence (DNA): TGCGCCAGCAGTGCTGCGGGTCAGCCCCAGCATTTT.

V is TRBV7-8 and J is TRBJ1-2; D is unclear. The germline V and J ends were trimmed by 0 bases and 1 base, with 6 bases remaining between them. Germline assignment: CDR1 SGHVS and CDR2 FQNEAQ. CDR3 length: 14 amino acids. The CDR3 loop is CASSLASNNYGYTF. CDR3 coding DNA: TGTGCCAGCAGCTTAGCGTCCAATAACTATGGCTACACCTTC.